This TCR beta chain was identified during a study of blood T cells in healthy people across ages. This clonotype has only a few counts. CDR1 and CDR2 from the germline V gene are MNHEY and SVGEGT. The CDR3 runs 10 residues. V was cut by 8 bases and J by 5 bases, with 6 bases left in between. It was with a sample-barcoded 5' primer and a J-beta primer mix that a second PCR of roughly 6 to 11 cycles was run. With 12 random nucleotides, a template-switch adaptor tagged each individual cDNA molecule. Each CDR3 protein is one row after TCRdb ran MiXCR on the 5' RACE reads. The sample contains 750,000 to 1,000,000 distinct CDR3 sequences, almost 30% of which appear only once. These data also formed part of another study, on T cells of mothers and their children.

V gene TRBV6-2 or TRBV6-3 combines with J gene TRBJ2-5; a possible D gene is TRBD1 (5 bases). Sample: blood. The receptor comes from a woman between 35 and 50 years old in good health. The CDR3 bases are TGTGCCAGCGGGGCTGAGACCCAGTACTTC. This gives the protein CASGAETQYF.